This entry features one T cell receptor beta chain sequence. Its antigen remains unidentified. Sequenced by immunoSEQ multiplex PCR; TCRdb stores in-frame clones only, minus some. The table lists around 130,000 clones, about 90% of them singletons, with over 3% in the top ten. The record originates from a study of cytomegalovirus exposure and HLA in healthy donors. Study results and limitations: In a later analysis, first-cohort TCR clusters were found to tend to co-occur in the roughly 120 validation repertoires. There were some public TCRs occurring in many donors, but most TCR sequences were rare. It was 150 to 200 TCR beta chains that were listed as cytomegalovirus-associated.

This receptor was identified in a young man in good health and CMV-seronegative. What was sequenced was PBMCs.

CDR3: CASSAGQGGNTIYF. The DNA for the CDR3 is TGTGCCAGCAGTGCAGGACAGGGTGGAAACACCATATATTTT. The chain has TRBV6-1 and TRBJ1-3, with TRBD1 matching 8 bases. Germline-derived CDR1 and CDR2 are MNHNS and SASEGT. This CDR3 has 14 residues. V lost 4 bases to trimming and J lost 3 bases; unmatched junction nucleotides: 2.